This T cell receptor (beta chain) came from a study of control samples from healthy donors and cancer patients. This CDR3 comprises 16 residues. Germline-derived CDR1 and CDR2 are KGHDR and SFDVKD. The V gene end was trimmed by 7 bases and the J gene end by 1 base; junction bases not matched to a gene: 4. Data came from immunoSEQ multiplex PCR; TCRdb stores just in-frame clones and leaves some out. This table has around 70,000 clones, roughly nine tenths appearing once. This clonotype was sampled from a woman in her forties or fifties with colorectal cancer. What was sequenced was PBMCs. J is TRBJ2-3 and V is TRBV24-1, with 13 bases fitting TRBD2. CDR3 in amino acids: CATRGTSGGGTDTQYF. The CDR3 nucleotides are TGTGCCACCAGAGGTACTAGCGGGGGGGGCACAGATACGCAGTATTTT.